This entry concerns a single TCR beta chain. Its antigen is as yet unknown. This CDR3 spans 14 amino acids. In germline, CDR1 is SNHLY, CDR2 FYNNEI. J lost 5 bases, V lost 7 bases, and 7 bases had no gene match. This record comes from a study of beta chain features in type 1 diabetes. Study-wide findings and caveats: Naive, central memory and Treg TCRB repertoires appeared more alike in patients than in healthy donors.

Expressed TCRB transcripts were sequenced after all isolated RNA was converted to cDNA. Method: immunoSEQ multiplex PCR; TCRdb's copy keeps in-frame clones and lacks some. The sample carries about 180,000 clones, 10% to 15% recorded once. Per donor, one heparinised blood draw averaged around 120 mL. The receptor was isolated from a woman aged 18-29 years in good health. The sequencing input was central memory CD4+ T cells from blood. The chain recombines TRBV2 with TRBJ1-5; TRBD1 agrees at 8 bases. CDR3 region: CASIRGRGDQPQHF. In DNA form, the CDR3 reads TGTGCCAGCATCAGGGGGCGGGGTGATCAGCCCCAGCATTTT.